This T cell receptor beta chain was captured by sequencing in a study of shared clonotypes between healthy human individuals. The repertoire was sequenced with immunoSEQ multiplex PCR; TCRdb's copy has only in-frame clones and lacks some. The sample carries 2 million to 2.5 million clones, approximately 94% recorded once. With V trimmed by 5 bases and J by 2 bases, 3 bases remained unmatched. The CDR3 extends over 14 amino acids. Germline CDR1 and CDR2: LNHDA and SQIVND (reference sequence). A note on this clone: Its antigen is undetermined.

Study-wide points: Even with large depth, rarefaction showed that sorted-subset sequencing was incomplete. Unshared clonotypes carried lower generation probabilities than those common to all four donors. Genetic and exposure-history diversity was limited by the few donors.

Sequencing used naive CD4+ T cells sorted from blood. Sample subset: CD45RA+ positively selected. This sequence was found in a man between 18 and 35 years old in good health. The chain links TRBV19 to TRBJ2-7, with TRBD1 identical over 10 bases. This CDR3 reads CASSPGTGAYEQYF. For the CDR3, the DNA is TGTGCCAGTAGTCCCGGGACAGGGGCCTACGAGCAGTACTTC.